This T cell receptor (beta chain) was sequenced during a study of patients and donors after allogeneic stem cell transplantation. The CDR3 runs to 15 residues. Germline loops: CDR1 SEHNR, CDR2 FQNEAQ (reference sequence). The V end lost 1 base, the J end lost 3 bases, and 7 bases lay between the germline ends. This clonotype was seen at least ten times. From the RT-PCR reads, TCRdb called clonotypes with MiXCR, one entry per CDR3 protein. The sample has approximately 88,000 distinct CDR3 sequences; 5% are singletons. Sequences were obtained from blood, either unsorted or a sorted T cell fraction (not recorded which). The sequence came from a human donor who was either an allogeneic HSCT recipient or a stem cell or donor lymphocyte infusion donor (not recorded which). It is not recorded whose cells these are; they may come from a transplant donor. V gene TRBV7-9 combines with J gene TRBJ1-6; D unresolved. CDR3 sequence (DNA): TGTGCCAGCAGCTTAGGCGGTGGCTATAATTCACCCCTCCACTTT. The encoded protein is CASSLGGGYNSPLHF.